In this sample, the clone carrying this T cell receptor beta chain turned up a few times. The data belong to a study of blood T cell repertoires in COVID-19. The protocol was immunoSEQ multiplex PCR, while the TCRdb copy is restricted to in-frame clones and leaves out a portion. The data show 400,000 or so clones, approximately 89% seen once. The CDR3 length is 13 residues. V lost 8 bases to trimming and J lost 0 bases, with 11 bases between them. Germline lookup yields CDR1 SEHNR and CDR2 FQNEAQ (reference sequence). The chain combines TRBV7-9 with TRBJ2-7, with a possible D match to TRBD1 (6 bases). Sequencing input: PBMCs or T cells enriched from blood (not recorded which). The sequence came from a man aged 40-49 years in a cohort exposed to, infected with or recovered from COVID-19 (not recorded which). This CDR3 is CASGQQNSYEQYF. The CDR3 DNA reads TGTGCCAGCGGACAGCAGAACTCCTACGAGCAGTACTTC.